Given below is one T cell receptor beta chain in context. These data originate in a study of blood T cell repertoires in COVID-19. Sequencing was performed with immunoSEQ multiplex PCR; in TCRdb, only in-frame clones are kept and a portion is missing. The data contain 300,000 to 450,000 clones, 85% of them singletons. The CDR3 has 15 amino acids. The V end was cut by 0 bases, the J end by 1 base, with 9 bases between. The germline V gene encodes CDR1 KGHSH and CDR2 LQKENI. The chain employs TRBV18 and TRBJ1-1, with D possibly TRBD1 on 5 matching bases. The sample taken for sequencing was peripheral blood. The sequence derives from a woman aged 18-30 years with acute or convalescent COVID-19. The CDR3 coding sequence is TGTGCCAGCTCACCACCAGGGGCGCCGAACACTGAAGCTTTCTTT. As protein: CASSPPGAPNTEAFF.